A single sample is the source of the 32 T cell receptor beta chains below, sequenced in a study of cytomegalovirus exposure and HLA in healthy donors. PCR amplification relied on 60 Vbeta primers (plus 13 Jbeta primers). Produced via immunoSEQ multiplex PCR; TCRdb's table is partial and in-frame only. The sample has some 65,000 clones, approximately 60% seen once; the top ten hold about 3%. Sequenced material: PBMCs. These receptor sequences come from a man aged 25 to 45 in good health and CMV-seronegative.

The chain carries TRBV7-6 and TRBJ1-2; weak D call: TRBD1 (5 bases). Trimming took 0 bases from V and 6 from J, leaving 17 bases between them. Germline assignment: CDR1 SGHVS and CDR2 FNYEAQ. The CDR3 length is 16 residues. Here the CDR3 reads CASSLAGGTPTDGYTF. The CDR3, as DNA: TGTGCCAGCAGCTTAGCCGGGGGGACCCCGACGGATGGCTACACCTTC.

The chain joins TRBV6-6 to TRBJ2-7, with TRBD1 matching 7 bases. Germline trimming cut 2 bases from V and 2 bases from J; bases unmatched to any gene: 9. This CDR3 spans 16 amino acids. The germline V gene encodes CDR1 MNHNY and CDR2 SVGAGI (reference sequence). CDR3 sequence: CASSYGAGRGTYEQYF. CDR3 DNA sequence: TGTGCCAGCAGTTACGGGGCGGGCAGGGGGACCTACGAGCAGTACTTC.

The rearrangement uses TRBV6-5 and TRBJ1-5; D uncertain. Between the trimmed V and J ends, which lost 4 bases and 3 bases, there was a span of 4 bases. The CDR3 spans 12 residues. CDR1 is MNHEY and CDR2 is SVGAGI in the germline V gene. The CDR3 reads CASSSFNQPQHF. The CDR3, as DNA: TGTGCCAGCAGTTCATTCAATCAGCCCCAGCATTTT.

There are a few counts of this clone. The chain uses TRBV30 and TRBJ1-1, with 7 bases identical to TRBD1. This CDR3 has 15 residues. Germline V lookup: CDR1 GTSNPN, CDR2 SVGIG (reference sequence). The trim removed 1 base at V and 1 base at J, leaving 6 bases unmatched. The CDR3 region has the DNA TGTGCCTGGAGTGCAGCCAGGGGGAAGAACACTGAAGCTTTCTTT. Its translation is CAWSAARGKNTEAFF.

The chain recombines TRBV10-3 with TRBJ1-5; 9 nucleotides match TRBD1. This CDR3 contains 15 residues. Losses at the gene ends were 7 bases for V and 0 bases for J; bases not matched to a gene: 4. Looked up from germline, CDR1 is ENHRY and CDR2 is SYGVKD. The CDR3 is CAIKEDRGSNQPQHF. For the CDR3, the DNA is TGTGCCATCAAAGAGGACAGGGGTAGCAATCAGCCCCAGCATTTT.

The chain uses TRBV6-5 and TRBJ2-7, with 10 bases aligning to TRBD1. The trim removed 6 bases at V and 2 bases at J, leaving 7 bases unmatched. Germline CDR1 reads MNHEY; CDR2 reads SVGAGI. CDR3 length equals 15 residues. The CDR3 protein is CASRVDRGRAYEQYF. Here the CDR3 DNA reads TGTGCCAGCAGGGTTGACAGGGGGCGCGCCTACGAGCAGTACTTC.

The chain uses TRBV4-2 and TRBJ1-2; 7 bases align to TRBD1. Unmatched junction bases numbered 3, after V lost 1 base and J lost 4 bases. Germline V lookup: CDR1 LGHNA, CDR2 YNFKEQ. The CDR3 runs 14 residues. CDR3 protein: CASSQAGGSYGYTF. The CDR3 region has the DNA TGTGCCAGCAGCCAAGCAGGGGGAAGCTATGGCTACACCTTC.

This clone was observed a few times. The gene calls are TRBV5-6 and TRBJ2-5, with TRBD2 matching 7 bases. Germline V lookup: CDR1 SGHDT, CDR2 YYEEEE. J was trimmed by 5 bases and V by 5 bases; bases with no gene match: 3. The CDR3 is 12 residues long. The CDR3 protein is CASSWGGETQYF. The CDR3 DNA sequence: TGTGCCAGCAGTTGGGGGGGGGAGACCCAGTACTTC.

The CDR3 protein is CASSLDREYLDHEAFF. For the CDR3, the DNA is TGTGCCAGCAGCTTAGACAGGGAGTACCTGGATCATGAAGCTTTCTTT. The chain links TRBV5-6 to TRBJ1-1; 7 bases line up with TRBD1. This CDR3 contains 16 residues. Germline CDR1 is SGHDT and CDR2 is YYEEEE. V lost 2 bases to trimming and J lost 7 bases; unmatched junction nucleotides: 14.

There are a few counts of this clone. CDR3 sequence: CASSNPWGRDYGYTF. The DNA of the CDR3 is TGTGCCAGCAGCAACCCCTGGGGCAGAGACTATGGCTACACCTTC. The chain has TRBV6-1 and TRBJ1-2; D perhaps matches TRBD1 (5 bases). V lost 6 bases and J lost 3, with 17 bases in between. Germline V gene sequence: CDR1 MNHNS, CDR2 SASEGT. This CDR3 has 15 amino acids.

This clone was seen a few times. The rearrangement uses TRBV2 and TRBJ1-4, with D possibly being TRBD1 (6 bases). V lost 6 bases and J 0 bases, leaving 17 bases between the germline ends. CDR1 is SNHLY, CDR2 FYNNEI, per germline. The CDR3 spans 17 residues. The CDR3 region is CASSVPRAGATNEKLFF. CDR3 DNA: TGTGCCAGCAGCGTCCCCAGGGCAGGGGCAACTAATGAAAAACTGTTTTTT.

This clone has more than one count but fewer than ten. This chain links TRBV11-3 with TRBJ1-1; TRBD1 might be the D (6 bases). Trimming left V 6 bases short and J 1 base short, with 21 bases between. From germline, CDR1 is SGHNT and CDR2 YENEEA. The CDR3 is 17 amino acids. Here the CDR3 DNA reads TGTGCCAGCAGACAGGGACGGAGCGGACCATGGAACACTGAAGCTTTCTTT. This encodes CASRQGRSGPWNTEAFF.

The chain links TRBV28 to TRBJ1-5, with D uncertain. Germline V gene data show CDR1 as MDHEN and CDR2 as SYDVKM. V lost 3 bases, J lost 9 bases, and 15 bases lay in between. This CDR3 comprises 14 residues. CDR3 amino acids: CASSLTRRVGPQHF. CDR3 bases: TGTGCCAGCAGTTTGACTCGACGCGTTGGGCCCCAGCATTTT.

Only one count was recorded for this clone. V and J are TRBV11-2 and TRBJ1-6, with D possibly being TRBD1 (5 bases). V shed 5 bases and J shed 8 bases, with 13 bases lying between them. Germline V lookup: CDR1 SGHAT, CDR2 FQNNGV. CDR3 length: 14 amino acids. CDR3 protein: CASSPNGGYSPLHF. The CDR3 nucleotides read TGTGCCAGCAGCCCCAACGGGGGATATTCACCCCTCCACTTT.

J is TRBJ1-2 and V is TRBV6-5, with D tentatively TRBD1 (5 bases). Looked up from germline, CDR1 is MNHEY and CDR2 is SVGAGI. The CDR3 contains 15 residues. V was clipped by 7 bases and J by 9 bases, with 24 bases between them. The CDR3 DNA follows: TGTGCCAGCACCCGAACCCAGGGATTACCTTATAGCTACACCTTC. Protein product: CASTRTQGLPYSYTF.

The chain has TRBV29-1 and TRBJ2-7; 11 bases fit TRBD2. Germline CDR1 SQVTM, CDR2 ANQGSEA. The length of the CDR3 is 16 residues. Germline trimming cut 4 bases from V and 7 bases from J; bases unmatched to any gene: 15. The CDR3 DNA reads as TGCAGCGTTGGATCGACTAGCGGGGCAATGGGGGGGGAGCAGTACTTC. This codes for CSVGSTSGAMGGEQYF.

The gene calls are TRBV7-3 and TRBJ1-1; 9 bases are a match to TRBD1. CDR1 SGHTA and CDR2 FQGTGA come from the germline V gene. CDR3 length: 13 residues. The V gene end was trimmed by 5 bases and the J gene end by 4 bases; junction bases not matched to a gene: 2. CDR3: CASSRQGGTEAFF. For the CDR3, the DNA is TGTGCCAGCAGCCGACAGGGGGGCACTGAAGCTTTCTTT.

The chain combines TRBV6-5 with TRBJ1-2, with D possibly TRBD1 on 6 matching bases. With 0 bases removed from V and 8 bases from J, the gap between germline ends came to 13 bases. Per the germline V gene, CDR1 is MNHEY and CDR2 is SVGAGI. The CDR3 sequence is 14 residues long. CDR3 in amino acids: CASSYSQGRLGYTF. In nucleotides, the CDR3 is TGTGCCAGCAGTTACTCCCAGGGGCGGTTGGGCTACACCTTC.

This clone appeared a few times. The genes are TRBV12-5 and TRBJ1-1; the D is unclear. This CDR3 region has 13 residues. The V end was cut by 3 bases, the J end by 3 bases, with 8 bases between. Germline V gene lookup returns CDR1 LGHNT and CDR2 FRNRAP. As DNA, the CDR3 is TGTGCTAGTGGTTTAGAGAGGGACACTGAAGCTTTCTTT. Encoded protein: CASGLERDTEAFF.

The CDR3 spells CASSVGNRGGAEAFF. In DNA form, the CDR3 reads TGTGCCAGCAGCGTAGGAAACAGGGGGGGTGCTGAAGCTTTCTTT. The chain combines TRBV9 with TRBJ1-1, with 8 bases matching TRBD1. CDR1 and CDR2 (germline): SGDLS, YYNGEE. The J segment lost 6 bases and the V segment lost 0 bases, leaving 7 bases of the junction unmatched. CDR3 length: 15 amino acids. Supplemented by reference TRBV9 and TRBJ1-1, the full variable domain reads DSGVTQTPKHLITATGQRVTLRCSPRSGDLSVYWYQQSLDQGLQFLIQYYNGEERAKGNILERFSAQQFPDLHSELNLSSLELGDSALYFCASSVGNRGGAEAFFGQGTRLTVV.

This clone was observed a few times. V usage is TRBV25-1 and J usage is TRBJ2-1; D is unresolved. Trimming removed 4 bases from V and 6 bases from J, with 10 bases in between. Germline CDR1 and CDR2: MGHDK and SYGVNS. CDR3 length equals 13 residues. The CDR3 DNA follows: TGTGCCAGCAGTGGAGGCGGTGGCAATGAGCAGTTCTTC. Its protein is CASSGGGGNEQFF.

CDR3 in amino acids: CASSPRPNSPLHF. The CDR3, as DNA: TGTGCCAGCAGCCCGCGCCCCAATTCACCCCTCCACTTT. The chain has TRBV5-6 and TRBJ1-6, with D uncertain. CDR1 SGHDT and CDR2 YYEEEE come from the germline V gene. This CDR3 spans 13 amino acids. The ends were cut back, 4 bases at V and 7 bases at J, with 9 bases in the middle.

Here the CDR3 reads CASSLTGLGETQYF. CDR3 nucleotides: TGTGCCAGCAGTTTAACAGGGTTGGGGGAGACCCAGTACTTC. The rearrangement uses TRBV28 and TRBJ2-5; maybe TRBD1 (6 bases). Trimming cost V 2 bases and J 5 bases, with 12 bases left between them. Per the germline V gene, CDR1 is MDHEN and CDR2 is SYDVKM. The CDR3 runs 14 residues.

The V gene is TRBV13, the J gene TRBJ2-7, with 10 bases fitting TRBD1. CDR1 is PRHDT, CDR2 FYEKMQ, per germline (reference sequence). J was trimmed by 6 bases and V by 0 bases; bases with no gene match: 2. This CDR3 has 14 residues. CDR3 amino acids: CASSLGTGGGEQYF. The CDR3 bases are TGTGCCAGCAGCTTAGGGACAGGGGGCGGCGAGCAGTACTTC.

This clone is a singleton in its sample. This rearrangement joins TRBV5-1 to TRBJ1-1; possibly TRBD1 for D (5 bases). CDR1 is SGHRS, CDR2 YFSETQ, per germline. Trimming removed 3 bases from V and 1 base from J, with 10 bases in between. The CDR3 totals 14 residues. The CDR3 bases are TGCGCCAGCAGCTCGACGACAGAGAACACTGAAGCTTTCTTT. Translated, it gives CASSSTTENTEAFF.

V usage is TRBV19 and J usage is TRBJ1-1; TRBD1 matches at 9 bases. This CDR3 contains 14 residues. The V gene's germline CDR1 is LNHDA and CDR2 SQIVND (reference sequence). V dropped 4 bases and J dropped 0; count of bases not matched to a gene: 0. The CDR3 loop is CASSRDRVNTEAFF. As DNA, the CDR3 is TGTGCCAGTAGTAGGGACAGGGTGAACACTGAAGCTTTCTTT.

The chain couples TRBV10-3 to TRBJ2-2; 7 bases are shared with TRBD2. The CDR3 spans 14 residues. Germline CDR1 reads ENHRY; CDR2 reads SYGVKD. After removal of 3 bases from V and 3 bases from J, the junction contained 1 base not matched to a gene. CDR3 residues: CAISDAGDTGELFF. CDR3 nucleotides: TGTGCCATCAGTGACGCGGGGGACACCGGGGAGCTGTTTTTT.

V gene TRBV5-1 combines with J gene TRBJ1-1; D unclear. The germline V and J ends were trimmed by 0 bases and 7 bases, with 10 bases remaining between them. Germline CDR1 reads SGHRS; CDR2 reads YFSETQ. The CDR3 runs to 13 residues. The CDR3 is CASSLEEGLEAFF. DNA for the CDR3: TGCGCCAGCAGCTTGGAGGAGGGCCTTGAAGCTTTCTTT.

Note on this clone: Other nucleotide sequences in the sample specify the same CDR3. The chain carries TRBV9 and TRBJ2-5; 9 positions match TRBD2. The CDR3 runs 14 residues. CDR1 and CDR2 (germline): SGDLS, YYNGEE. J was trimmed by 5 bases and V by 0 bases; bases with no gene match: 2. Here the CDR3 DNA reads TGTGCCAGCAGCGTAGGTAGCGGGGGTGAGACCCAGTACTTC. Translation gives CASSVGSGGETQYF.

The chain carries TRBV6-1 and TRBJ1-5; D is uncertain. This CDR3 region has 14 residues. V lost 2 bases and J 3 bases, leaving 8 bases between the germline ends. Germline lookup yields CDR1 MNHNS and CDR2 SASEGT. CDR3 nucleotides: TGTGCCAGCAGTGAATCAGGATACAATCAGCCCCAGCATTTT. This translates into CASSESGYNQPQHF.

The chain employs TRBV7-2 and TRBJ2-3, with 8 bases identical to TRBD2. V gave up 4 bases and J gave up 1 base; unmatched junction bases: 10. The CDR3 length is 17 residues. Germline values: CDR1 SGHTA, CDR2 FQGNSA. The CDR3: CASSSLPATSGTDTQYF. DNA of the CDR3: TGTGCCAGCAGCTCCCTTCCCGCGACTAGCGGCACAGATACGCAGTATTTT.

The chain recombines TRBV2 with TRBJ1-2, with 10 bases lining up with TRBD1. CDR1 and CDR2 from the germline V gene are SNHLY and FYNNEI. The CDR3 loop spans 15 amino acids. V gave up 0 bases and J gave up 2 bases; unmatched junction bases: 0. CDR3 in DNA: TGTGCCAGCAGTGAAGCGGACAGGGGGAACTATGGCTACACCTTC. It is translated as CASSEADRGNYGYTF.